The 30 T cell receptor beta chains below were found in one sample sequenced in a study of T cells after yellow fever vaccination (dated by TCRdb to between 2018 and 2020). Libraries were built with 5' RACE. TCRdb lists the instrument as Illumina HiSeq 2500. In-frame beta chains were kept once TCRdb had trimmed the public reads at Q25 with fastp and called clones with MiXCR. Records with the same CDR3 protein are collapsed into one entry carrying the most frequent genes and DNA. In this sample the table shows 550,000 to 750,000 distinct CDR3 sequences, roughly 12% of which occur a single time. Together, the top ten hold over 12% of the sample. Explained via the paper, the treatment or condition label denotes: live attenuated yellow fever vaccine strain. The material sequenced was PBMCs, taken on the day of the yellow fever booster vaccination. The receptors derive from a man aged 25-45 years who received the YFV17D yellow fever vaccine.

At least ten counts were recorded for this clonotype. The rearrangement joins TRBV7-2 to TRBJ2-7; perhaps D is TRBD1 or TRBD2 (5 bases each). The V end was cut by 5 bases, the J end by 6 bases, with 11 bases between. The CDR3 runs to 12 residues. Germline CDR1 SGHTA, CDR2 FQGNSA. CDR3 protein: CASSGTKTEQYF. The CDR3 DNA reads TGTGCCAGCAGCGGGACCAAGACCGAGCAGTACTTC.

The rearrangement links TRBV12-3 or TRBV12-4 to TRBJ2-7, with D possibly TRBD1 on 7 matching bases. V lost 4 bases and J 2 bases, leaving 12 bases between the germline ends. CDR3 length equals 14 residues. The CDR3 sequence: CASSSIRGAYEQYF. CDR3 sequence (DNA): TGTGCCAGCAGTTCAATCAGGGGGGCCTACGAGCAGTACTTC.

This clonotype was seen a few times. V is TRBV11-2 and J is TRBJ2-1, with TRBD2 matching over 8 bases. Germline CDR1 reads SGHAT; CDR2 reads FQNNGV. The J segment lost 7 bases and the V segment lost 4 bases, leaving 9 bases of the junction unmatched. The CDR3 covers 15 residues. The CDR3: CASSSRAGELNEQFF. CDR3 nucleotide sequence: TGTGCCAGCAGCTCCAGAGCGGGAGAGTTGAATGAGCAGTTCTTC.

This clonotype showed up just a few times. The V and J genes are TRBV20-1 and TRBJ1-2; D not resolved. Germline V lookup: CDR1 DFQATT, CDR2 SNEGSKA (reference sequence). CDR3 length: 15 residues. The V and J ends lost 5 bases and 4 bases respectively, with 20 bases between them. The CDR3 DNA sequence: TGCAGTGCTCCCAGAGATTGGGATGTAGGCTATGGCTACACCTTC. Its translation: CSAPRDWDVGYGYTF.

The gene calls are TRBV27 and TRBJ2-1; 10 nucleotides match TRBD2. The CDR3 totals 14 residues. Losses at the gene ends were 10 bases for V and 8 bases for J; bases not matched to a gene: 11. CDR1 and CDR2 (germline): MNHEY, SMNVEV (reference sequence). CDR3 sequence (DNA): TGTGCCACCGCAGCTAGCGGGAGTATGGATGAGCAGTTCTTC. Amino acid sequence: CATAASGSMDEQFF.

V is TRBV4-3 and J is TRBJ2-3; D uncertain. This CDR3 comprises 13 residues. Looked up from germline, CDR1 is LGHNA and CDR2 is YSLEER. V dropped 0 bases and J dropped 6 bases, with 7 bases sitting between them. CDR3 amino acids: CASSQDVADTQYF. CDR3 sequence (DNA): TGCGCCAGCAGCCAAGATGTGGCGGATACGCAGTATTTT.

The chain is built from TRBV5-6 and TRBJ2-3, with 9 bases identical to TRBD1. This CDR3 spans 13 amino acids. CDR1 and CDR2 (germline): SGHDT, YYEEEE. V lost 4 bases, J lost 14 bases, and 11 bases stayed unmatched. The CDR3 reads CASSGGQGVRWYF. The DNA for the CDR3 is TGTGCCAGCAGCGGGGGACAGGGCGTCCGTTGGTATTTT.

This clonotype showed up just a few times. This chain uses TRBV19 with TRBJ2-1; D tentatively reads TRBD1 or TRBD2 (6 bases each). Looked up from germline, CDR1 is LNHDA and CDR2 is SQIVND (reference sequence). This CDR3 is 17 amino acids long. The V and J ends lost 4 bases and 8 bases respectively, with 24 bases between them. The DNA for the CDR3 is TGTGCCAGTAGTAGGGGGGCGGCGGGAAGGGTTTTTGATGAGCAGTTCTTC. Translation: CASSRGAAGRVFDEQFF.

A single count supports this clonotype. This chain links TRBV2 with TRBJ1-4; TRBD1 aligns across 11 bases. Trimming removed 4 bases from V and 5 bases from J; junction bases left unmatched: 3. Germline CDR1 is SNHLY and CDR2 is FYNNEI. There are 15 residues in the CDR3. This CDR3 reads CASSVRDRGNEKLFF. CDR3 nucleotides: TGTGCCAGCAGTGTGAGGGACAGGGGGAATGAAAAACTGTTTTTT.

The rearrangement links TRBV10-2 to TRBJ1-6; D not certain. This CDR3 spans 13 amino acids. The V gene lost 0 bases and the J gene lost 8 bases, with 5 bases spanning the gap. Germline V gene lookup returns CDR1 WSHSY and CDR2 SAAADI. CDR3 DNA sequence: TGCGCCAGCAGTGAGTCGTGGGATTCACCCCTCCACTTT. Protein product: CASSESWDSPLHF.

The rearrangement uses TRBV20-1 and TRBJ2-2; D perhaps matches TRBD2 (6 bases). This CDR3 is 15 amino acids long. The germline CDR1 and CDR2 sequences are DFQATT and SNEGSKA (reference sequence). With 6 bases removed from V and 1 base from J, the gap between germline ends came to 15 bases. This CDR3 is CSAMGPRGNTGELFF. CDR3 DNA sequence: TGCAGTGCCATGGGGCCGCGGGGGAACACCGGGGAGCTGTTTTTT.

This clonotype occurred a few times. CDR3: CASSLEGRSGETQYF. The CDR3 coding sequence is TGCGCCAGCAGCTTGGAGGGTAGAAGCGGAGAGACCCAGTACTTC. V usage is TRBV5-1 and J usage is TRBJ2-5; TRBD2 might be the D (5 bases). Germline V gene lookup returns CDR1 SGHRS and CDR2 YFSETQ. CDR3 length: 15 residues. V gave up 0 bases and J gave up 4 bases, with 13 bases separating them. Full variable domain (remainder filled in from reference TRBV5-1 and TRBJ2-5): KAGVTQTPRYLIKTRGQQVTLSCSPISGHRSVSWYQQTPGQGLQFLFEYFSETQRNKGNFPGRFSGRQFSNSRSEMNVSTLELGDSALYLCASSLEGRSGETQYFGPGTRLLVL.

This clonotype was seen a few times. The chain links TRBV7-9 to TRBJ2-7; D perhaps matches TRBD1 (6 bases). CDR1 SEHNR and CDR2 FQNEAQ come from the germline V gene (reference sequence). The CDR3 extends over 15 amino acids. Trimming cost V 1 base and J 2 bases, with 12 bases left between them. CDR3 bases: TGTGCCAGCAGCTTAGTACAGGGACCTACCTACGAGCAGTACTTC. It codes for CASSLVQGPTYEQYF. The whole variable domain, remainder taken from reference TRBV7-9 and TRBJ2-7, is DTGVSQNPRHKITKRGQNVTFRCDPISEHNRLYWYRQTLGQGPEFLTYFQNEAQLEKSRLLSDRFSAERPKGSFSTLEIQRTEQGDSAMYLCASSLVQGPTYEQYFGPGTRLTVT.

This clonotype came up a few times. The chain joins TRBV12-3 or TRBV12-4 to TRBJ2-1; either TRBD1 or TRBD2 may supply D (5 bases each). The V end lost 4 bases, the J end lost 4 bases, and 17 bases lay between the germline ends. The CDR3 loop spans 16 amino acids. The CDR3 reads CASSSLPGTDYNEQFF. As DNA, the CDR3 is TGTGCCAGCAGTTCACTACCCGGGACGGATTACAATGAGCAGTTCTTC.

The J gene is TRBJ1-5, the V gene TRBV12-3 or TRBV12-4; a possible D gene is TRBD1 (6 bases). This CDR3 is built from 15 residues. V was shortened by 7 bases and J by 8 bases, with 21 bases between the two germline ends. CDR3 nucleotide sequence: TGTGCCAGCACCTCCGGGGGGGCAGGGCTGAAGCCCCAGCATTTT. Protein product: CASTSGGAGLKPQHF.

Only a few counts were recorded for this clonotype. This sequence joins TRBV20-1 and TRBJ1-1, with unresolved D. This CDR3 comprises 13 residues. V was shortened by 0 bases and J by 5 bases, with 10 bases between the two germline ends. Germline CDR1 and CDR2: DFQATT and SNEGSKA (reference sequence). The CDR3 here is CSARDWEGTEAFF. The CDR3 DNA sequence: TGCAGTGCTAGAGACTGGGAGGGAACTGAAGCTTTCTTT.

Worth noting for this clonotype: A much bigger clone sits one base away, suggesting this may be a read error. This rearrangement joins TRBV10-3 to TRBJ2-7; D possibly corresponds to TRBD2 (6 bases). Germline loops: CDR1 ENHRY, CDR2 SYGVKD. Trimming shortened V by 6 bases and J by 0 bases, and 6 bases separated the two germline ends. This CDR3 comprises 12 residues. CDR3 residues: CAISGSSYEQYF. The CDR3 region has the DNA TGTGCCATCAGCGGGAGCTCCTACGAGCAGTACTTC.

The rearrangement links TRBV5-1 to TRBJ2-5; TRBD1 agrees at 7 bases. The CDR3 runs to 14 residues. The germline V gene has CDR1 SGHRS and CDR2 YFSETQ. V dropped 7 bases and J dropped 4; count of bases not matched to a gene: 10. The CDR3 is CASRQGSSRETQYF. The CDR3 DNA is TGCGCCAGCCGACAGGGATCAAGCCGAGAGACCCAGTACTTC.

The chain has TRBV9 and TRBJ2-2; 9 bases align to TRBD2. There are 17 residues in the CDR3. V lost 0 bases and J lost 2; bases outside the gene matches: 5. In germline, CDR1 is SGDLS, CDR2 YYNGEE. The DNA for the CDR3 is TGTGCCAGCAGCGTAGGCCTAGCGGGGATAAACACCGGGGAGCTGTTTTTT. Its protein is CASSVGLAGINTGELFF.

This clonotype was found a few times. This rearrangement joins TRBV9 to TRBJ2-7; D could derive from TRBD1 or TRBD2 (5 bases each). This CDR3 has 15 residues. Trimming removed 0 bases from V and 8 bases from J, with 18 bases in between. Germline V CDR1 and CDR2: SGDLS, YYNGEE. CDR3 sequence: CASSVDAGTRIKQYF. The CDR3, as DNA: TGTGCCAGCAGCGTAGATGCTGGGACCCGAATCAAGCAGTACTTC.

This clonotype has only a few counts. J is TRBJ2-7 and V is TRBV5-1; D not certain. V was shortened by 3 bases and J by 6 bases, with 13 bases between the two germline ends. The V gene's germline CDR1 is SGHRS and CDR2 YFSETQ. The CDR3 runs to 13 residues. The CDR3 sequence is CASSSPQGSEQYF. CDR3 in DNA: TGCGCCAGCAGCTCCCCGCAAGGGTCCGAGCAGTACTTC.

Only a few counts were recorded for this clonotype. The chain couples TRBV5-4 to TRBJ1-6, with D hard to call. CDR1 is SGHNT, CDR2 YYREEE, per germline (reference sequence). There are 14 residues in the CDR3. V was pared by 0 bases and J by 7 bases, with 8 bases between. CDR3 residues: CASSLGQKNSPLHF. Written as DNA, the CDR3 is TGTGCCAGCAGCTTGGGTCAGAAAAATTCACCCCTCCACTTT.

This clonotype was detected only a few times. The chain recombines TRBV25-1 with TRBJ2-2; D is uncertain. Trimming cost V 4 bases and J 0 bases, with 3 bases left between them. The CDR3 loop spans 13 amino acids. The germline V gene encodes CDR1 MGHDK and CDR2 SYGVNS. CDR3 DNA sequence: TGTGCCAGCAGTGTTACGAACACCGGGGAGCTGTTTTTT. This sequence encodes CASSVTNTGELFF.

The chain has TRBV7-6 and TRBJ2-3; no firm D call. The germline V gene encodes CDR1 SGHVS and CDR2 FNYEAQ. The CDR3 has 13 residues. Trimming cost V 0 bases and J 4 bases, with 5 bases left between them. The CDR3, as DNA: TGTGCCAGCAGCTTAGCGCAGGCAGATACGCAGTATTTT. Amino acid sequence: CASSLAQADTQYF.

This clonotype was observed a few times. The V call is TRBV18, the J call TRBJ2-5; perhaps TRBD1 as D (6 bases). The V end was cut by 8 bases, the J end by 3 bases, with 16 bases between. The length of the CDR3 is 14 residues. Germline V gene lookup returns CDR1 KGHSH and CDR2 LQKENI. The DNA for the CDR3 is TGTGCCAGCCAACGGGCTACAGGGAAAGAGACCCAGTACTTC. Its protein is CASQRATGKETQYF.

This clonotype was counted between two and nine times. This chain connects TRBV23-1 to TRBJ2-7; TRBD2 matches 13 bases. TRBV23-1 is marked as an open reading frame, function uncertain. The V gene end was trimmed by 3 bases and the J gene end by 3 bases; junction bases not matched to a gene: 26. This CDR3 is built from 23 residues. The CDR3 here is CASSHVIGVRTSGSVFPLYEQYF. The CDR3 bases are TGCGCCAGCAGTCATGTCATCGGGGTTCGGACTAGCGGGAGTGTCTTTCCGCTCTACGAGCAGTACTTC.

V and J are TRBV20-1 and TRBJ2-1; 9 positions agree with TRBD2. The J call could be wrong; TRBJ2-7 is a better fit for the DNA end. This CDR3 spans 19 amino acids. CDR1 is DFQATT, CDR2 SNEGSKA, per germline (reference sequence). CDR3 sequence reads: CSARDWGPRREGSYNEQYF. CDR3 sequence (DNA): TGCAGTGCTAGAGATTGGGGACCGAGGCGGGAGGGTTCCTACAATGAGCAGTACTTC.

This clonotype came up a few times. The CDR3: CASRGRLADMRDTQYF. CDR3 nucleotide sequence: TGTGCCAGTAGGGGACGACTAGCCGATATGCGAGATACGCAGTATTTT. V and J are TRBV19 and TRBJ2-3, with 7 positions matching TRBD2. This CDR3 contains 16 residues. V was clipped by 6 bases and J by 5 bases; unmatched bases: 14. CDR1 is LNHDA and CDR2 is SQIVND in the germline V gene (reference sequence).

In this sample, this clonotype turned up many times. The J gene is TRBJ2-2, the V gene TRBV20-1, with a weak D call TRBD2 (6 bases). Germline V gives CDR1 DFQATT, CDR2 SNEGSKA (reference sequence). The CDR3 has 14 residues. Deletions cut 6 bases from V and 2 bases from J, with 13 bases between. The DNA for the CDR3 is TGCAGTGCAACCCTAGCGCCCAACACCGGGGAGCTGTTTTTT. Translating it yields CSATLAPNTGELFF.

The chain links TRBV7-9 to TRBJ2-3; TRBD2 agrees at 10 bases. J was trimmed by 0 bases and V by 5 bases; bases with no gene match: 2. The CDR3 runs to 15 residues. The germline V gene encodes CDR1 SEHNR and CDR2 FQNEAQ (reference sequence). CDR3 bases: TGTGCCAGCAGCGAGGGACTAGCGAGCACAGATACGCAGTATTTT. Translated, it gives CASSEGLASTDTQYF.